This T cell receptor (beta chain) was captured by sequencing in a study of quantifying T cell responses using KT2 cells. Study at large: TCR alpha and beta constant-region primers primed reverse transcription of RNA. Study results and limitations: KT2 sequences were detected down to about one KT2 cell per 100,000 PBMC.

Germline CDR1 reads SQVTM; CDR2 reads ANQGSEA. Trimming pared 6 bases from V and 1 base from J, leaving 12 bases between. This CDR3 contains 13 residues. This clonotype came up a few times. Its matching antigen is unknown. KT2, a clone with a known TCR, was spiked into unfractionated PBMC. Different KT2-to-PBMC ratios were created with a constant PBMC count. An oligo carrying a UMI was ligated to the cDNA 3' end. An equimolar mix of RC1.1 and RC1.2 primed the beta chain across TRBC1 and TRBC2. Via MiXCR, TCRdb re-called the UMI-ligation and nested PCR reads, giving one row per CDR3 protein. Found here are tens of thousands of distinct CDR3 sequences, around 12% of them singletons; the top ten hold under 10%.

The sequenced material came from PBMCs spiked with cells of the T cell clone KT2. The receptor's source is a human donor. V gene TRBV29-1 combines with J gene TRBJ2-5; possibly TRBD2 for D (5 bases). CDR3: CSVQKTSQETQYF. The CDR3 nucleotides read TGCAGCGTCCAGAAAACTAGCCAAGAGACCCAGTACTTC.